The source of this T cell receptor (beta chain) is a study of cytotoxic CD8 clonotypes in ibrutinib-treated CLL. Looked up from germline, CDR1 is MDHEN and CDR2 is SYDVKM. This CDR3 region has 16 residues. The V gene lost 4 bases and the J gene lost 5 bases, with 17 bases spanning the gap. Sequenced by immunoSEQ multiplex PCR; TCRdb stores in-frame clones only, minus some. Of some 150,000 clones listed, around 84% are singletons. The study's findings and limits: Public clonotypes (which were uncommon) either contracted or remained stable on treatment. Clonality rose at ibrutinib response and fell back toward baseline at progression.

This clone was detected only a few times. As yet, its antigen is unknown. The receptor comes from a human donor with chronic lymphocytic leukemia. V gene TRBV28 combines with J gene TRBJ2-2, with D unclear. Sequenced here: PBMCs, sampled after 36 months of ibrutinib treatment. The CDR3: CASSYLAELGTGELFF. CDR3 nucleotides: TGTGCCAGCAGTTACCTGGCGGAATTGGGGACCGGGGAGCTGTTTTTT.